Below, 32 T cell receptor beta chains from the same sample are listed, as sequenced in a study of blood T cell repertoires in COVID-19 (dated by TCRdb to 2019 to 2021). Preparation of the library involved the immunoSEQ multiplex PCR assay. The source is immuneACCESS, and TCRdb retained only in-frame sequences with V and J called. Part of the clones is not carried over; for the studies checked, unresolved V genes explain less than half of this, and the remainder is unexplained. Counted in this sample were about 250,000 clones; about four fifths of them appeared once. The ten most abundant clones make up around 5% of the sample. Sample: peripheral blood. Receptor source: a woman aged 70 to 79 with acute or convalescent COVID-19.

This clone has a single count. The chain employs TRBV27 and TRBJ1-1; a possible D gene is TRBD1 (5 bases). The germline V and J ends were trimmed by 3 bases and 1 base, with 12 bases remaining between them. The germline CDR1 and CDR2 sequences are MNHEY and SMNVEV (reference sequence). This CDR3 contains 15 residues. This CDR3 reads CASSLAGSRNTEAFF. In DNA form, the CDR3 reads TGTGCCAGCAGTTTGGCAGGGTCGAGGAACACTGAAGCTTTCTTT.

The chain couples TRBV5-5 to TRBJ2-1, with 8 bases matching TRBD1. V lost 0 bases to trimming and J lost 6 bases; unmatched junction nucleotides: 5. Per the germline V gene, CDR1 is SGHKS and CDR2 is YYEKEE (reference sequence). This CDR3 is 15 amino acids long. The CDR3 spells CASSLEGTGSNEQFF. CDR3 nucleotides: TGTGCCAGCAGCTTGGAAGGGACAGGTAGCAATGAGCAGTTCTTC.

This clone was found a few times. The J gene is TRBJ2-3, the V gene TRBV3-1 (or the pseudogene TRBV3-2), with TRBD1 as a possible D gene (5 bases). Germline CDR1 reads LGHDT; CDR2 reads YNNKEL (reference sequence). V was pared by 4 bases and J by 5 bases, with 13 bases between. CDR3 size: 14 residues. CDR3 in amino acids: CASSPREMGDTQYF. For the CDR3, the DNA is TGTGCCAGCAGCCCCAGGGAAATGGGAGATACGCAGTATTTT.

This chain uses TRBV10-2 with TRBJ2-7; TRBD1 matches 9 bases. Germline trimming cut 5 bases from V and 7 bases from J; bases unmatched to any gene: 12. Germline V gives CDR1 WSHSY, CDR2 SAAADI. This CDR3 is 15 amino acids long. The CDR3: CASSISGTGYTEQYF. The CDR3 DNA sequence: TGCGCCAGCAGTATTTCCGGGACAGGGTACACAGAGCAGTACTTC.

The V and J genes are TRBV24-1 and TRBJ2-1; 7 bases align to TRBD1. The germline V gene encodes CDR1 KGHDR and CDR2 SFDVKD. The CDR3 is 15 amino acids. Losses at the gene ends were 4 bases for V and 8 bases for J; bases not matched to a gene: 10. The CDR3 loop reads CATSERQGLGDEQFF. The CDR3 DNA sequence: TGTGCCACCAGTGAACGACAGGGTCTTGGGGATGAGCAGTTCTTC.

The chain employs TRBV4-1 and TRBJ1-1; 8 bases are shared with TRBD1. This CDR3 region has 15 residues. The germline CDR1 and CDR2 sequences are MGHRA and YSYEKL. Unmatched junction bases numbered 9, after V lost 4 bases and J lost 5 bases. The CDR3 nucleotides read TGCGCCAGCAGCCCGGAGGACAGGGTAAAGACTGAAGCTTTCTTT. It translates to CASSPEDRVKTEAFF.

This chain connects TRBV5-1 to TRBJ2-3; 10 bases align to TRBD1. The germline V gene encodes CDR1 SGHRS and CDR2 YFSETQ. Trimming took 4 bases from V and 1 from J; bases not matched to a gene: 12. The CDR3 spans 18 residues. CDR3 sequence (DNA): TGCGCCAGCAGCCCGACAGGGGGCCGTTTAGCCGGCACAGATACGCAGTATTTT. This encodes CASSPTGGRLAGTDTQYF.

The chain uses TRBV3-1 (or the pseudogene TRBV3-2) and TRBJ1-1, with D perhaps TRBD1 (6 bases). This CDR3 has 18 amino acids. CDR1 is LGHDT and CDR2 is YNNKEL in the germline V gene (reference sequence). V was clipped by 0 bases and J by 2 bases, with 19 bases between them. CDR3 nucleotide sequence: TGTGCCAGCAGCCAAGATAAGGCGCTGACAGGTCTCAACACTGAAGCTTTCTTT. This sequence encodes CASSQDKALTGLNTEAFF.

The V call is TRBV7-2, the J call TRBJ1-1; D gene ambiguous. The CDR3 runs to 13 residues. V lost 6 bases, J lost 5 bases, and 13 bases lay in between. CDR1 is SGHTA and CDR2 is FQGNSA in the germline V gene. CDR3 in DNA: TGTGCCAGCAGGCGTCAGACGGGGACTGAAGCTTTCTTT. Translation: CASRRQTGTEAFF.

This chain connects TRBV10-1 to TRBJ1-3; D uncertain. Germline-derived CDR1 and CDR2 are WNHNN and SYGVQD (reference sequence). The CDR3 length is 16 residues. Trimming shortened V by 3 bases and J by 0 bases, and 12 bases separated the two germline ends. The CDR3 protein is CASSDSLPSSGNTIYF. CDR3 bases: TGCGCCAGCAGTGACAGTCTACCTAGCTCTGGAAACACCATATATTTT.

CDR3 amino acids: CASSLPGTSQYF. The CDR3 nucleotides are TGTGCCAGCAGTCTACCAGGTACTAGCCAGTACTTC. The V call is TRBV28, the J call TRBJ2-7; possibly TRBD2 for D (6 bases). The CDR3 sequence is 12 residues long. Germline CDR1 and CDR2: MDHEN and SYDVKM. V dropped 5 bases and J dropped 10 bases, with 15 bases sitting between them.

The rearrangement joins TRBV11-3 to TRBJ1-2, with D possibly matching TRBD1 (5 bases). Trimming shortened V by 5 bases and J by 7 bases, and 11 bases separated the two germline ends. The CDR3 has 12 residues. Germline V gene lookup returns CDR1 SGHNT and CDR2 YENEEA. CDR3 nucleotides: TGTGCCAGCAGCGCGCAGGGTTTTGGCTACACCTTC. Protein: CASSAQGFGYTF.

DNA of the CDR3: TGTGCCAGCAGCCAAGATTGGACAGGGCCCGGGGAGCTGTTTTTT. Its translation is CASSQDWTGPGELFF. The chain couples TRBV3-1 (or the pseudogene TRBV3-2) to TRBJ2-2; 8 bases agree with TRBD1. The trim removed 0 bases at V and 6 bases at J, leaving 3 bases unmatched. In germline, CDR1 is LGHDT, CDR2 YNNKEL (reference sequence). The CDR3 contains 15 residues.

The chain links TRBV7-9 to TRBJ1-6; D might be TRBD1 (6 bases). Trimming took 2 bases from V and 0 from J, leaving 17 bases between them. Germline V lookup: CDR1 SEHNR, CDR2 FQNEAQ (reference sequence). This CDR3 has 19 amino acids. Here the CDR3 reads CASSLYGTTKSSYNSPLHF. The CDR3 bases are TGTGCCAGCAGCTTATACGGGACAACCAAGAGCTCCTATAATTCACCCCTCCACTTT.

The chain is built from TRBV6-2 or TRBV6-3 and TRBJ1-2, with 9 bases aligning to TRBD1. CDR1 is MNHEY and CDR2 is SVGEGT in the germline V gene. With 3 bases clipped from V and 4 bases from J, the junction kept 3 bases outside the gene matches. This CDR3 is built from 14 residues. The CDR3 DNA sequence: TGTGCCAGCAGTTATACAGGGGGCGCCTATGGCTACACCTTC. Amino acid sequence: CASSYTGGAYGYTF.

The chain carries TRBV6-2 or TRBV6-3 and TRBJ1-5, with 9 bases that match TRBD1. The CDR3 loop spans 18 amino acids. Looked up from germline, CDR1 is MNHEY and CDR2 is SVGEGT. The V and J ends lost 6 bases and 0 bases, in that order; junction bases with no gene match: 12. The CDR3 DNA follows: TGTGCCAGCAGCCGAGGGACAGGGTTTTTCAATAGCAATCAGCCCCAGCATTTT. It codes for CASSRGTGFFNSNQPQHF.

This chain links TRBV4-1 with TRBJ1-5; D not resolved. Trimming took 0 bases from V and 4 from J, leaving 7 bases between them. CDR3 length: 14 residues. Per germline, CDR1 MGHRA and CDR2 YSYEKL. The CDR3 loop reads CASSQDEVNQPQHF. As DNA, the CDR3 is TGCGCCAGCAGCCAAGATGAGGTAAATCAGCCCCAGCATTTT.

This clone was detected many times. The chain joins TRBV7-8 to TRBJ1-1; a weak D match, TRBD1 (6 bases). Trimming cost V 1 base and J 4 bases, with 13 bases left between them. CDR1 and CDR2 from the germline V gene are SGHVS and FQNEAQ. The CDR3 sequence is 15 residues long. As DNA, the CDR3 is TGTGCCAGCAGCTTAGACAGGGCTGTGAGCACTGAAGCTTTCTTT. This encodes CASSLDRAVSTEAFF. The full variable domain, in which reference TRBV7-8 and TRBJ1-1 provide the parts outside the CDR3, is GAGVSQSPRYKVAKRGQDVALRCDPISGHVSLFWYQQALGQGPEFLTYFQNEAQLDKSGLPSDRFFAERPEGSVSTLKIQRTQQEDSAVYLCASSLDRAVSTEAFFGQGTRLTVV.

V and J are TRBV4-2 and TRBJ2-1; a weak D match, TRBD2 (7 bases). The CDR3 loop spans 15 amino acids. Germline values: CDR1 LGHNA, CDR2 YNFKEQ. The V gene lost 0 bases and the J gene lost 8 bases, with 14 bases spanning the gap. The CDR3 protein is CASSQDSGEGDEQFF. The CDR3, as DNA: TGTGCCAGCAGCCAAGATTCAGGGGAGGGGGATGAGCAGTTCTTC.

This chain uses TRBV27 with TRBJ2-3, with 11 bases lining up with TRBD2. Trimming removed 1 base from V and 0 bases from J; junction bases left unmatched: 3. Germline CDR1 is MNHEY and CDR2 is SMNVEV (reference sequence). There are 17 residues in the CDR3. The CDR3 DNA reads TGTGCCAGCAGTTTATACCCTAGCGGGGGGAGCACAGATACGCAGTATTTT. It specifies CASSLYPSGGSTDTQYF.

The table lists this clone with a few counts. The genes are TRBV7-2 and TRBJ2-2; 8 nucleotides line up with TRBD1. In germline, CDR1 is SGHTA, CDR2 FQGNSA. CDR3 length: 14 residues. Losses at the gene ends were 5 bases for V and 4 bases for J; bases not matched to a gene: 3. The CDR3 loop is CASSRTGITGELFF. CDR3 DNA: TGTGCCAGCAGCAGGACAGGGATCACCGGGGAGCTGTTTTTT.

In nucleotides, the CDR3 is TGTGCCAGCAGCCCGCCCGGACAGGGCAGGAGCAATCAGCCCCAGCATTTT. It is translated as CASSPPGQGRSNQPQHF. The chain recombines TRBV7-2 with TRBJ1-5, with 8 bases matching TRBD1. Per germline, CDR1 SGHTA and CDR2 FQGNSA. This CDR3 contains 17 residues. The V gene end was trimmed by 5 bases and the J gene end by 1 base; junction bases not matched to a gene: 10.

The chain joins TRBV3-1 (or the pseudogene TRBV3-2) to TRBJ1-2; 7 bases line up with TRBD1. The CDR3 is 14 amino acids. The germline V gene has CDR1 LGHDT and CDR2 YNNKEL (reference sequence). The trim removed 1 base at V and 6 bases at J, leaving 5 bases unmatched. As DNA, the CDR3 is TGTGCCAGCAGCCAAGCCGGACAGGAGGATGGCTACACCTTC. It is translated as CASSQAGQEDGYTF.

The CDR3 DNA sequence: TGTGCCAGTAGCTTAGCGGGGCCGGAACAGCCCCAGCATTTT. It translates to CASSLAGPEQPQHF. The rearrangement uses TRBV19 and TRBJ1-5; the D gene is possibly TRBD1 (5 bases). This CDR3 spans 14 amino acids. CDR1 and CDR2 from the germline V gene are LNHDA and SQIVND (reference sequence). V lost 6 bases and J lost 7, with 16 bases in between.

Concerning this clone itself: At the DNA level, this CDR3 is encoded by other sequences in the same sample as well. V gene TRBV3-1 (or the pseudogene TRBV3-2) combines with J gene TRBJ1-3; D is ambiguous. Trimming cost V 5 bases and J 0 bases, with 8 bases left between them. In germline, CDR1 is LGHDT, CDR2 YNNKEL (reference sequence). The CDR3 loop spans 14 amino acids. The CDR3 nucleotides read TGTGCCAGCAGCAGCGGGGTCTCTGGAAACACCATATATTTT. Its protein product is CASSSGVSGNTIYF.

The V and J genes are TRBV19 and TRBJ1-5; a weak D match, TRBD1 (6 bases). CDR1 is LNHDA and CDR2 is SQIVND in the germline V gene (reference sequence). CDR3 length: 15 amino acids. Trimming shortened V by 4 bases and J by 3 bases, and 13 bases separated the two germline ends. CDR3 loop: CASSKHRDTNQPQHF. The CDR3 coding sequence is TGTGCCAGTAGTAAACACCGGGACACCAATCAGCCCCAGCATTTT.

The rearrangement uses TRBV18 and TRBJ1-5, with D perhaps matching TRBD1 (6 bases). CDR1 is KGHSH and CDR2 is LQKENI in the germline V gene. This CDR3 has 15 residues. V was cut by 3 bases and J by 3 bases, with 12 bases left in between. CDR3 loop: CASSPQGPDNQPQHF. The CDR3 DNA follows: TGTGCCAGCTCACCCCAGGGGCCTGACAATCAGCCCCAGCATTTT.

This clone occurred a few times. The chain carries TRBV30 and TRBJ2-1; maybe TRBD1 (5 bases). Germline loops: CDR1 GTSNPN, CDR2 SVGIG (reference sequence). The CDR3 is 13 amino acids. V was trimmed by 0 bases and J by 7 bases, leaving 10 bases between them. The CDR3 loop is CAWSVPGMNEQFF. CDR3 sequence (DNA): TGTGCCTGGAGTGTACCAGGGATGAATGAGCAGTTCTTC.

This chain connects TRBV28 to TRBJ1-2; 12 bases are a match to TRBD1. This CDR3 contains 15 residues. CDR1 and CDR2 (germline): MDHEN, SYDVKM. V gave up 7 bases and J gave up 5 bases; unmatched junction bases: 8. The CDR3 region has the DNA TGTGCCAGCATTGGGACAGGGGGCGAGGGGTATGGCTACACCTTC. Translated: CASIGTGGEGYGYTF.

The V and J genes are TRBV25-1 and TRBJ2-1, with D maybe TRBD1 (5 bases). The ends were cut back, 3 bases at V and 5 bases at J, with 14 bases in the middle. The length of the CDR3 is 15 residues. Germline assignment: CDR1 MGHDK and CDR2 SYGVNS. CDR3 loop: CASSDSRQINNEQFF. The CDR3 nucleotides read TGTGCCAGCAGTGATTCTCGACAGATAAACAATGAGCAGTTCTTC.

The rearrangement joins TRBV19 to TRBJ1-2, with a tentative D call TRBD1 (6 bases). The CDR3 totals 15 residues. The ends were cut back, 4 bases at V and 5 bases at J, with 17 bases in the middle. Per the germline V gene, CDR1 is LNHDA and CDR2 is SQIVND (reference sequence). CDR3 residues: CASSTSKTGRYGYTF. As DNA, the CDR3 is TGTGCCAGTAGTACCTCGAAGACAGGCCGGTATGGCTACACCTTC.

The J gene is TRBJ1-2, the V gene TRBV9; TRBD1 matches at 8 bases. CDR3 length: 17 residues. Looked up from germline, CDR1 is SGDLS and CDR2 is YYNGEE. J was trimmed by 2 bases and V by 4 bases; bases with no gene match: 13. CDR3 DNA: TGTGCCAGCAGCCCCAGGACAGGGAGTACGTTAAACTATGGCTACACCTTC. Protein product: CASSPRTGSTLNYGYTF.